One and the same sample provided the 18 T cell receptor beta chains below, sequenced in a study of T cells in tuberculosis. Using immunoSEQ multiplex PCR, the repertoire was profiled, and TCRdb retains in-frame clones only, with some absent. There are some 6,000 clones in the sample; about 97% occur only once, and around a tenth lies in the top ten. Sample time point: new active TB diagnosis, blood taken before or within 7 days of starting treatment. The material was PBMCs, obtained at tuberculosis diagnosis. Receptor source: an adult with tuberculosis.

The chain combines TRBV7-8 with TRBJ2-3; the D gene is possibly TRBD1 (6 bases). In germline, CDR1 is SGHVS, CDR2 FQNEAQ. The CDR3 has 13 residues. Trimming shortened V by 5 bases and J by 11 bases, and 17 bases separated the two germline ends. CDR3 in DNA: TGTGCCAGCAGCCCGAACAGGGAAGTGGGGCAGTATTTT. Its translation is CASSPNREVGQYF.

The chain links TRBV5-8 to TRBJ2-1, with a weak D call TRBD1 (5 bases). V lost 4 bases to trimming and J lost 9 bases, with 11 bases between them. The CDR3 is 12 residues long. Germline CDR1 SGHTS, CDR2 YDEGEE. The CDR3 nucleotides are TGTGCCAGCAGCCTGCAGGGTAGTGAGCAGTTCTTC. Translation gives CASSLQGSEQFF.

With regard to this clone: A read error may account for a junction end that differs from germline. The J gene is TRBJ2-5, the V gene TRBV7-9; the D gene is possibly TRBD1 (6 bases). In germline, CDR1 is SEHNR, CDR2 FQNEAQ (reference sequence). There are 15 residues in the CDR3. The CDR3 protein is CASSLASSGEKTQYF. The CDR3 nucleotides read TGTGCCAGCAGCCTAGCTTCTTCAGGGGAAAAGACCCAGTACTTC.

The chain joins TRBV18 to TRBJ2-7; 11 bases are shared with TRBD2. The CDR3 loop spans 14 amino acids. V dropped 6 bases and J dropped 5; count of bases not matched to a gene: 6. Per the germline V gene, CDR1 is KGHSH and CDR2 is LQKENI. The DNA of the CDR3 is TGTGCCAGCTCTACTAGCGGGAGTAGCGACGAGCAGTACTTC. Encoded protein: CASSTSGSSDEQYF.

The chain employs TRBV7-2 and TRBJ1-2, with TRBD1 matching over 8 bases. Germline V lookup: CDR1 SGHTA, CDR2 FQGNSA. The CDR3 has 14 amino acids. The trim removed 5 bases at V and 8 bases at J, leaving 10 bases unmatched. As DNA, the CDR3 is TGTGCCAGCAGCCGGGACAGGCAAAGGCGGGGCTACACCTTC. Translating it yields CASSRDRQRRGYTF.

The chain joins TRBV28 to TRBJ2-3, with D possibly being TRBD2 (6 bases). V was trimmed by 5 bases and J by 3 bases, leaving 12 bases between them. The CDR3 is made up of 14 amino acids. CDR1 is MDHEN and CDR2 is SYDVKM in the germline V gene. CDR3 amino acids: CASSRSSVTDTQYF. The CDR3 nucleotides are TGTGCCAGCAGTCGATCTAGCGTAACAGATACGCAGTATTTT. The entire variable domain, with the rest obtained from reference TRBV28 and TRBJ2-3, is as follows: DVKVTQSSRYLVKRTGEKVFLECVQDMDHENMFWYRQDPGLGLRLIYFSYDVKMKEKGDIPEGYSVSREKKERFSLILESASTNQTSMYLCASSRSSVTDTQYFGPGTRLTVL.

The count of this clone is one. The chain recombines TRBV5-1 with TRBJ2-5, with D perhaps matching TRBD2 (6 bases). Trimming stripped 0 bases from V and 2 bases from J, with 11 bases between. The CDR3 sequence is 15 residues long. Per the germline V gene, CDR1 is SGHRS and CDR2 is YFSETQ. The CDR3 loop is CASSLASGLQETQYF. The CDR3, as DNA: TGCGCCAGCAGCTTGGCCAGCGGGCTTCAAGAGACCCAGTACTTC. Supplemented by reference TRBV5-1 and TRBJ2-5, the full variable domain reads KAGVTQTPRYLIKTRGQQVTLSCSPISGHRSVSWYQQTPGQGLQFLFEYFSETQRNKGNFPGRFSGRQFSNSRSEMNVSTLELGDSALYLCASSLASGLQETQYFGPGTRLLVL.

The chain combines TRBV30 with TRBJ2-4, with 7 nucleotides matching TRBD1. Losses at the gene ends were 4 bases for V and 8 bases for J; bases not matched to a gene: 17. Germline CDR1 GTSNPN, CDR2 SVGIG (reference sequence). The CDR3 has 16 residues. This CDR3 is CAWMYRRDSLLDIQYF. DNA for the CDR3: TGTGCCTGGATGTACCGACGGGACAGTCTTTTAGACATTCAGTACTTC.

This clone has a single count. This chain joins TRBV11-1 and TRBJ1-1, with D unresolved. The V gene lost 4 bases and the J gene lost 5 bases, with 11 bases spanning the gap. Germline V gene lookup returns CDR1 SGHAT and CDR2 FQDESV (reference sequence). The CDR3 is 13 amino acids. The CDR3: CASSSPVVTEAFF. DNA of the CDR3: TGTGCCAGCAGCTCACCAGTCGTTACTGAAGCTTTCTTT.

This rearrangement joins TRBV5-1 to TRBJ1-2; TRBD1 matches at 9 bases. Germline lookup yields CDR1 SGHRS and CDR2 YFSETQ. This CDR3 region has 15 residues. With V trimmed by 4 bases and J by 3 bases, 7 bases remained unmatched. The CDR3 spells CASSGNRGPDYGYTF. CDR3 nucleotide sequence: TGCGCCAGCAGCGGAAACAGGGGGCCTGACTATGGCTACACCTTC.

CDR3 sequence: CASSQGGAFSYEQYF. In DNA form, the CDR3 reads TGTGCCAGCAGCCAAGGCGGGGCCTTCTCCTACGAGCAGTACTTC. The rearrangement joins TRBV7-2 to TRBJ2-7; possible D gene TRBD2, 6 bases. Germline CDR1 reads SGHTA; CDR2 reads FQGNSA. Trimming stripped 5 bases from V and 0 bases from J, with 14 bases between. This CDR3 has 15 amino acids.

This clone was counted once. The chain uses TRBV6-5 and TRBJ2-5; 8 nucleotides match TRBD2. The CDR3 has 15 amino acids. Germline CDR1 is MNHEY and CDR2 is SVGAGI. Trimming cost V 1 base and J 2 bases; bases outside gene matches: 3. CDR3 nucleotide sequence: TGTGCCAGCAGTTACTTGGCGGGGGGACAAGAGACCCAGTACTTC. Translated: CASSYLAGGQETQYF.

This clone is a singleton in its sample. The chain's CDR3 is CAISELGGRTNTGELFF. CDR3 bases: TGTGCCATCAGTGAGTTAGGCGGGAGGACGAACACCGGGGAGCTGTTTTTT. The J gene is TRBJ2-2, the V gene TRBV10-3; 8 nucleotides match TRBD2. J was trimmed by 0 bases and V by 1 base; bases with no gene match: 4. Germline V gene sequence: CDR1 ENHRY, CDR2 SYGVKD. The CDR3 runs 17 residues.

J is TRBJ2-3 and V is TRBV21-1; the table gives TRBD1 as D, unverified against the DNA. TRBV21-1 is a known pseudogene. This CDR3 is 16 amino acids long. The CDR3 DNA is TGTGCCAGCAGCAAAGGGCCCGCTAAGGGGGCAGATACGCAGTATTTT. This translates into CASSKGPAKGADTQYF.

The genes are TRBV7-2 and TRBJ2-1; TRBD2 is a possible D gene (5 bases). The CDR3 contains 16 residues. Per germline, CDR1 SGHTA and CDR2 FQGNSA. V was clipped by 2 bases and J by 7 bases, with 18 bases between them. CDR3 coding DNA: TGTGCCAGCAGCTTAAGGTTTAGCACCGAGGGAAATGAGCAGTTCTTC. Translation gives CASSLRFSTEGNEQFF.

The genes are TRBV9 and TRBJ2-5; 10 bases are a match to TRBD1. J lost 0 bases, V lost 0 bases, and 14 bases had no gene match. Looked up from germline, CDR1 is SGDLS and CDR2 is YYNGEE. This CDR3 region has 20 residues. The CDR3 reads CASSVAPGQGIVGDQETQYF. CDR3 nucleotide sequence: TGTGCCAGCAGCGTAGCGCCGGGACAGGGGATAGTTGGGGACCAAGAGACCCAGTACTTC.

The gene calls are TRBV7-2 and TRBJ2-1; 7 bases agree with TRBD2. The germline V gene encodes CDR1 SGHTA and CDR2 FQGNSA. The CDR3 covers 15 residues. V trimming: 2 bases; J trimming: 8 bases; junction bases outside the gene matches: 9. The CDR3 coding sequence is TGTGCCAGCAGCTTATGGCGGGAGCTTTGGGATGAGCAGTTCTTC. This translates into CASSLWRELWDEQFF.

V and J are TRBV19 and TRBJ2-7, with TRBD2 matching 11 bases. There are 15 residues in the CDR3. The ends lost 2 bases at V and 2 bases at J; junction bases unmatched: 2. CDR1 and CDR2 from the germline V gene are LNHDA and SQIVND (reference sequence). The CDR3 protein is CASSILTSGAYEQYF. In DNA form, the CDR3 reads TGTGCCAGTAGTATACTGACTAGCGGGGCCTACGAGCAGTACTTC.